This T cell receptor (beta chain) was identified during a study of vaccination and CD4 T cells after COVID-19. With the Oncomine TCR Beta short-read assay, DNA from cultured CD4+ T cells was sequenced. TCRdb re-derived calls from the PCR reads in MiXCR, one entry per CDR3 protein. The table includes around 15,000 distinct CDR3 sequences, roughly 57% detected once. In its sample, this clonotype was seen a few times. No antigen is known for it. Time point here: late sampling 161 to 241 days after vaccination in a few convalescent patients. This sample's treatment: approximately 11-day PBMC culture with coronavirus spike peptide pools or control peptides (ViraFEST assay). The CDR3 consists of 18 residues.

The receptor was derived from a human donor who had recovered from COVID-19. The chain combines TRBV21-1 with TRBJ2-5; the DNA was not used to check the table's D call, TRBD1. TRBV21-1 is given as a pseudogene. The material was CD4+ T cells from blood, cultured in vitro, obtained about 7 months after SARS-CoV-2 vaccination. The CDR3 here is CASSSRWGAAMLQETQYF. CDR3 DNA sequence: TGTGCCAGCAGCTCCCGTTGGGGGGCTGCTATGCTCCAAGAGACCCAGTACTTC.